The clone carrying this T cell receptor (beta chain) was found many times. Antigen unknown. Amplified regions were TCR beta CDR3 sequences from RNA transcripts. First-round RT-PCR targeting the TCR CDR3 was performed with the HTBI primer set. Via MiXCR, TCRdb re-called the multiplex PCR reads, giving one row per CDR3 protein. The table shows approximately 620,000 distinct CDR3 sequences, with 16% occurring only once. The source of the sample is a study of T cells in Graves' hyperthyroidism and ophthalmopathy. Whole-study results and caveats: Peripheral blood also featured most of the thyroid clonotypes expanded above 0.001.

CDR1 is MDHEN and CDR2 is SYDVKM in the germline V gene. Trimming cost V 6 bases and J 0 bases, with 15 bases left between them. The CDR3 runs to 16 residues. Sequences were obtained from blood. This clonotype was sampled from a middle-aged woman with Graves' ophthalmopathy. The rearrangement uses TRBV28 and TRBJ2-1; D is possibly TRBD2 (6 bases). Here the CDR3 DNA reads TGTGCCAGCAGCTCCTCCGGGAGAGGCTCCTACAATGAGCAGTTCTTC. Its translation is CASSSSGRGSYNEQFF.